This T cell receptor beta chain was observed in a study of OX40 agonist ivuxolimab in advanced cancers. Study-level information: Patients treated during dose escalation were battling hepatocellular carcinoma, melanoma, renal cell or head and neck cancer. Three patients had partial responses: one hepatocellular carcinoma, two cutaneous melanoma.

This table comes from immunoSEQ multiplex PCR, and its TCRdb copy is limited to in-frame clones, with some not included. The repertoire holds 10,000 to 15,000 clones, with roughly 90% as singletons. The CDR3 has 14 residues. The V gene lost 3 bases and the J gene lost 4 bases, with 12 bases spanning the gap. Looked up from germline, CDR1 is MGHRA and CDR2 is YSYEKL. The origin of this receptor is an adult with an advanced solid tumor such as melanoma, head and neck, liver or kidney cancer. The sample in question was CD4+ or CD8+ T cells sorted from blood, obtained in a trial of the OX40 agonist ivuxolimab. The chain combines TRBV4-1 with TRBJ1-2, with unresolved D. The CDR3 loop reads CASSQPTSFYGYTF. The CDR3 DNA follows: TGCGCCAGCAGCCAGCCGACAAGCTTCTATGGCTACACCTTC.